This TCR beta chain was sequenced during a study of blood T cells in healthy people across ages. Overall study results and limits: Age showed a roughly linear inverse relationship with TCR beta diversity per million T cells. Unsorted PBMC material precluded a definitive naive versus antigen-experienced comparison.

This clonotype was seen ten or more times. As yet, its antigen is unknown. Between the trimmed V and J ends, which lost 2 bases and 4 bases, there was a span of 9 bases. The length of the CDR3 is 13 residues. Germline V gene lookup returns CDR1 SEHNR and CDR2 FQNEAQ (reference sequence). For the second PCR, which ran for roughly 6 to 11 cycles, a sample-barcoded 5' primer and a J-beta primer mix were used. Every cDNA molecule bore a tag from a template-switch adaptor containing 12 random nucleotides. TCRdb reprocessed the 5' RACE reads via MiXCR and lists one record per CDR3 protein. The table lists some 1.4 million distinct CDR3 sequences, roughly 40% of them singletons.

The origin of this receptor is a woman between 18 and 30 years old in good health. The V and J genes are TRBV7-9 and TRBJ2-7; no firm D call. The sequenced sample consisted of blood. Written as DNA, the CDR3 is TGTGCCAGCAGCTTAACGCTAGGATACGAGCAGTACTTC. Protein: CASSLTLGYEQYF.